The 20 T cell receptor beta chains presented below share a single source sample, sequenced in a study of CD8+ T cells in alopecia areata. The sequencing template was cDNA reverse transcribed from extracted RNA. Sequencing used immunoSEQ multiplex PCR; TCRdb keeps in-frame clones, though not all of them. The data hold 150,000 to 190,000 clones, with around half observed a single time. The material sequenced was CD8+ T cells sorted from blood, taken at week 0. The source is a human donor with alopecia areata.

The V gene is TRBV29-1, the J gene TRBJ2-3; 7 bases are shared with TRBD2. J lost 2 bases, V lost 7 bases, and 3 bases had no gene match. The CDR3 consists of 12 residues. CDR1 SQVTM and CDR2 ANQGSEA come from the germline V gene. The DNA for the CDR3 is TGCAGCGGGGGGGGAACCACAGATACGCAGTATTTT. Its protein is CSGGGTTDTQYF.

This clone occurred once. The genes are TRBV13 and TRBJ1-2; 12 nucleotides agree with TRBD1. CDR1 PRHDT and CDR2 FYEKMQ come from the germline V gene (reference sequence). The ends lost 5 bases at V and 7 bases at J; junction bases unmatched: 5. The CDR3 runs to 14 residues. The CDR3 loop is CASSQGQGALGYTF. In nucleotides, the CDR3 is TGTGCCAGCAGCCAGGGACAGGGGGCGCTTGGCTACACCTTC.

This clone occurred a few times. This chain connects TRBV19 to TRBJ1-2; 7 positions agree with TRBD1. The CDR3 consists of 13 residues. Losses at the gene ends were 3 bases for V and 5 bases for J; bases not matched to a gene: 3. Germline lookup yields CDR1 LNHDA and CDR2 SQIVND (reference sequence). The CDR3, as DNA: TGTGCCAGTAGTATTGGACAGGCGTATGGCTACACCTTC. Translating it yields CASSIGQAYGYTF. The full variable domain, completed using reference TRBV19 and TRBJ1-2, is DGGITQSPKYLFRKEGQNVTLSCEQNLNHDAMYWYRQDPGQGLRLIYYSQIVNDFQKGDIAEGYSVSREKKESFPLTVTSAQKNPTAFYLCASSIGQAYGYTFGSGTRLTVV.

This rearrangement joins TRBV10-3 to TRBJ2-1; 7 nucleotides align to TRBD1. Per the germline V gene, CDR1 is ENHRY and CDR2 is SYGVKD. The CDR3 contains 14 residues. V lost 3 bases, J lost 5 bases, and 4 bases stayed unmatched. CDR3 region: CAISEQGQNNEQFF. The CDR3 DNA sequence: TGTGCCATCAGTGAACAGGGGCAAAACAATGAGCAGTTCTTC.

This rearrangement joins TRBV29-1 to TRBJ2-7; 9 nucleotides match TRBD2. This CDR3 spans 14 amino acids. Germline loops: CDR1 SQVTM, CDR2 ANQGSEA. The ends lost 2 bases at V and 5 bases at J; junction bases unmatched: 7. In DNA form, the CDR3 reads TGCAGCGTTGAATGGGCGGGGGGGATCCACGAGCAGTACTTC. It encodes CSVEWAGGIHEQYF.

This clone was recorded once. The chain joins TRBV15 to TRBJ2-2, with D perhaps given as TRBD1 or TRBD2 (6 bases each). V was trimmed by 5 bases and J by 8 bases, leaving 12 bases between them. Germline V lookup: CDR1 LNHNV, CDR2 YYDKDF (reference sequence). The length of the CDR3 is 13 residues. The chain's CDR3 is CATSSGGGGELFF. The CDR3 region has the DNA TGTGCCACCAGCTCCGGGGGCGGAGGGGAGCTGTTTTTT.

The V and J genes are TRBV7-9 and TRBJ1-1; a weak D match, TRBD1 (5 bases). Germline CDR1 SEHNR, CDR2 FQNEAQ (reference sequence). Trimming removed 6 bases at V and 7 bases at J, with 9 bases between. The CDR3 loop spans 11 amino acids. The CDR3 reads CASRSRGEAFF. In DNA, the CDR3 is TGTGCCAGCAGGTCTAGGGGTGAAGCTTTCTTT.

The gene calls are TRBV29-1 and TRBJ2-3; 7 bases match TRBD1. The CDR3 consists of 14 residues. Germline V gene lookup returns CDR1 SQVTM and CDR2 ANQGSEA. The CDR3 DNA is TGCAGTGTGAGGGGGACAGCTTCCACAGATACGCAGTATTTT. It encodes CSVRGTASTDTQYF.

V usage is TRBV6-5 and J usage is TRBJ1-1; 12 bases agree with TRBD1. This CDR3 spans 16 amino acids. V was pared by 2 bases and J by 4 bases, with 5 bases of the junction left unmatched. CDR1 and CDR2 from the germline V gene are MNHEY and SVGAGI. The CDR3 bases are TGTGCCAGCAGTTACCGGGACAGGGGGCCTCTCACTGAAGCTTTCTTT. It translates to CASSYRDRGPLTEAFF.

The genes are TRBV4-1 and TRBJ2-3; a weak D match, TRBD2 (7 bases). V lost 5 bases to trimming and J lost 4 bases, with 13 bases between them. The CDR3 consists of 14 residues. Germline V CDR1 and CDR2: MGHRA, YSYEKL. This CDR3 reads CASSSEGGADTQYF. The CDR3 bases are TGCGCCAGCAGCTCAGAAGGGGGGGCAGATACGCAGTATTTT.

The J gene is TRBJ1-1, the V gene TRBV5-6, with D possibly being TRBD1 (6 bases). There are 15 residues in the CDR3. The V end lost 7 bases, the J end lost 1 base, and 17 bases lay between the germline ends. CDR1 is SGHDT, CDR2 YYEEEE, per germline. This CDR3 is CASALRGVKNTEAFF. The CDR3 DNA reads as TGTGCCAGCGCTTTGAGGGGGGTTAAGAACACTGAAGCTTTCTTT.

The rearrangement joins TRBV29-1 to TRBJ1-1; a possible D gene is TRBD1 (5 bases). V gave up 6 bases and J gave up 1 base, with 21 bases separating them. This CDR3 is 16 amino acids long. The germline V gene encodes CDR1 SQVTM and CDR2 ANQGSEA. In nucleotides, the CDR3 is TGCAGCGTCGGAGGGACCGCAGTTGCTCCGAACACTGAAGCTTTCTTT. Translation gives CSVGGTAVAPNTEAFF.

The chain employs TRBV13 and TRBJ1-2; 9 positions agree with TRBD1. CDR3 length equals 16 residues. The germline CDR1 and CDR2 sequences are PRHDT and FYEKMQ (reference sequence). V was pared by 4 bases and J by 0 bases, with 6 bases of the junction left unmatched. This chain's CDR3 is CASSSRDREPNYGYTF. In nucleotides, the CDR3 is TGTGCCAGCAGCTCCCGGGACAGGGAACCTAACTATGGCTACACCTTC.

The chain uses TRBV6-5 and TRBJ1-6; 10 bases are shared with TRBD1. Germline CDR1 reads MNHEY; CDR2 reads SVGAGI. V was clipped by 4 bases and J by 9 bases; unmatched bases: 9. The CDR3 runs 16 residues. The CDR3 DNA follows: TGTGCCAGCAGTTCCCCCGGGACAGGGGTAGGTTCACCCCTCCACTTT. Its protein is CASSSPGTGVGSPLHF.

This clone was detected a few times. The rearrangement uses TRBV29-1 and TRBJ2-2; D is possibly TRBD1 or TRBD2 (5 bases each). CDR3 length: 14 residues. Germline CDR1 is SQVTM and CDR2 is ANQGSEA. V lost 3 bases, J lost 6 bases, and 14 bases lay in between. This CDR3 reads CSVEGESIAGELFF. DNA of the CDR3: TGCAGCGTTGAGGGGGAAAGTATAGCCGGGGAGCTGTTTTTT.

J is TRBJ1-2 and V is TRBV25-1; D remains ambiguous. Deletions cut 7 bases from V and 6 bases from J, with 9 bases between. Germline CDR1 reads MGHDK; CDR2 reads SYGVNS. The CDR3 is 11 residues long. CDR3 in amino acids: CASKVGNGYTF. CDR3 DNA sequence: TGTGCCAGCAAGGTGGGGAATGGCTACACCTTC.

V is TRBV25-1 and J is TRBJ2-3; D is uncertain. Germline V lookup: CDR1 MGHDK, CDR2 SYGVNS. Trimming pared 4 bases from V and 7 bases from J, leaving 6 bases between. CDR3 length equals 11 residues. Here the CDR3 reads CASSVGYTQYF. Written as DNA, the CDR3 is TGTGCCAGCAGTGTTGGATATACGCAGTATTTT.

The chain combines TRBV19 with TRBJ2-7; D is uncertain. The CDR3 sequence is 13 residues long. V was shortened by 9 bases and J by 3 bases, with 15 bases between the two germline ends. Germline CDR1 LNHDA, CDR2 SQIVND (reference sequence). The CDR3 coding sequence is TGTGCCAGCGGACCCCCAGAAGGCTACGAGCAGTACTTC. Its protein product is CASGPPEGYEQYF. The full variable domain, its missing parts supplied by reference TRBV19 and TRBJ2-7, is DGGITQSPKYLFRKEGQNVTLSCEQNLNHDAMYWYRQDPGQGLRLIYYSQIVNDFQKGDIAEGYSVSREKKESFPLTVTSAQKNPTAFYLCASGPPEGYEQYFGPGTRLTVT.

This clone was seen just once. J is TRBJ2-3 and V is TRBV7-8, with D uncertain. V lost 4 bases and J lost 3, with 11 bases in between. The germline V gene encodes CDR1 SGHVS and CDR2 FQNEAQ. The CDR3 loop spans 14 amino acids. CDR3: CASSSGALTDTQYF. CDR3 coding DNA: TGTGCCAGCAGCTCGGGCGCCCTAACAGATACGCAGTATTTT. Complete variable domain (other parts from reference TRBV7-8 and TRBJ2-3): GAGVSQSPRYKVAKRGQDVALRCDPISGHVSLFWYQQALGQGPEFLTYFQNEAQLDKSGLPSDRFFAERPEGSVSTLKIQRTQQEDSAVYLCASSSGALTDTQYFGPGTRLTVL.

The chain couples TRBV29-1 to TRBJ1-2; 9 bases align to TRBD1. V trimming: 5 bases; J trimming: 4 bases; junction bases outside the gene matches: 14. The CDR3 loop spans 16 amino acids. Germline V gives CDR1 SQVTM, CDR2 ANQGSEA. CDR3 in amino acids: CSVTRTGDEGTYGYTF. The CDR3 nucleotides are TGCAGCGTTACCCGGACAGGGGATGAGGGCACCTATGGCTACACCTTC.